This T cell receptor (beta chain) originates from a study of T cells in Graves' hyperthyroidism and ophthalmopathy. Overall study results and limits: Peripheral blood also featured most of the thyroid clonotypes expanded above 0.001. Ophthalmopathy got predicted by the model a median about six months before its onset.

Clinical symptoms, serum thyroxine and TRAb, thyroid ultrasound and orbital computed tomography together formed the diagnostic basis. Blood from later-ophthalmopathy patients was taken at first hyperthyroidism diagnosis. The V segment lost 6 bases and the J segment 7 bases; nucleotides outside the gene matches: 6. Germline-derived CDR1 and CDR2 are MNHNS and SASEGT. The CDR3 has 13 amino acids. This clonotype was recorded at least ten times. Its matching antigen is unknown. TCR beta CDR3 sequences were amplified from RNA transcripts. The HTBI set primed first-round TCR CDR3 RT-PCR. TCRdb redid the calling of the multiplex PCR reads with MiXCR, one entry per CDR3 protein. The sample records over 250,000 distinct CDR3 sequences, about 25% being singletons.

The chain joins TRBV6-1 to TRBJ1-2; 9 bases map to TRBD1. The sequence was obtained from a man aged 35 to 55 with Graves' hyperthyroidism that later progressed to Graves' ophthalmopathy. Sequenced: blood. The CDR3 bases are TGTGCCAGCAGGGAGGGACAGGGTGGTGGCTACACCTTC. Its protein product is CASREGQGGGYTF.